The T cell receptor (beta chain) described here comes from a study of graft-versus-host responses after intestinal transplantation. Study in general: Each of the recipients got a multivisceral, liver-intestinal, or isolated intestinal transplant. General study findings and limits: The marrow of recipients harbored GvH clones, and ileum or blood showed some of them first. Allograft graft-versus-host to host-versus-graft clonal ratios ran high in patients with graft-donor T cell macrochimerism.

This clone was seen just once. Its specificity is not known. This table comes from immunoSEQ multiplex PCR, and its TCRdb copy is limited to in-frame clones, with some not included. The sample contains more than 85,000 clones, roughly 90% of which appear only once. The CDR3 totals 18 residues. CDR1 is WSHSY and CDR2 is SAAADI in the germline V gene. Trimming removed 0 bases from V and 4 bases from J; junction bases left unmatched: 11. The chain is built from TRBV10-2 and TRBJ1-4; TRBD1 aligns across 7 bases. The sequencing here drew on unstimulated CD8+ T cells sorted from spleen or lymph node cells, taken before transplant. The TCR comes from a human donor who was the organ donor for an intestinal transplant. Here the CDR3 reads CASSESFGTAYYNEKLFF. CDR3 DNA: TGCGCCAGCAGTGAGTCTTTTGGGACAGCTTACTATAATGAAAAACTGTTTTTT.